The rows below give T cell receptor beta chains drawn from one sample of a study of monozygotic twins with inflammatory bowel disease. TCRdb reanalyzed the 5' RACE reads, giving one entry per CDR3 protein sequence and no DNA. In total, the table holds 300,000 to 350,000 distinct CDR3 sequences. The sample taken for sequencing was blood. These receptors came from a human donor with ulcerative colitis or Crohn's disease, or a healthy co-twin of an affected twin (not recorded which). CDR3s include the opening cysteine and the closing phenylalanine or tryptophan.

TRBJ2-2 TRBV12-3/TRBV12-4 CASRTGGTGELFF
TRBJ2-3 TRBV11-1 CASRQLQGFGSFTDTQYF
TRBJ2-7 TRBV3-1 CASSQASGGQYEQYF
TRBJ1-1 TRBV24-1 CATSGNNGITEAFF
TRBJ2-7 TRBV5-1 CASSWSGTGGYEQYF
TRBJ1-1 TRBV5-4 CASEPRTGATEAFF
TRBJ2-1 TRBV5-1 CASSFMQHSNEQFF
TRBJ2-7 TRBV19 CASSPTPRSSYEQYF
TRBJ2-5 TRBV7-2 CASSAGGETQYF
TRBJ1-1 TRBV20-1 CSAPQIGQPNTEAFF
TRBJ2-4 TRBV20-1 CSARDHQRESGNIQYF
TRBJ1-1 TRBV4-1 CASSQTPTADTEAFF
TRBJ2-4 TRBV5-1 CASSLSSQEAKNIQYF
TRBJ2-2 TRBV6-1 CASSDRDRGHGELFF
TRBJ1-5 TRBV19 CASSAPVGQWQPQHF
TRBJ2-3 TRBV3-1 CASSQGLAGGTDTQYF
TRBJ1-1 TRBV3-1 CASSQPMNTEAFF
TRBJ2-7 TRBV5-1 CASALAGTTYEQYF
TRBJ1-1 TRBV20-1 CSASSGGPWTEAFF
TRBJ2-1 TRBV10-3 CAISEPTGGPSNEQFF
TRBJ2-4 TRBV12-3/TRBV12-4 CASRSSGRAPKNIQYF
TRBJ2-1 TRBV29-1 CSVALGLYNEQFF